A single sample is the source of the 13 T cell receptor beta chains below, sequenced in a study of T cells in Graves' hyperthyroidism and ophthalmopathy. TCR beta CDR3 region amplification was performed from RNA transcripts. In the first-round RT-PCR of the TCR CDR3, the HTBI primer set was used. TCRdb recomputed calls from the multiplex PCR reads with MiXCR, one row per CDR3 protein. The sample includes hundreds of thousands of distinct CDR3 sequences, around 13% of them seen just once. The sample comprised blood. The receptors shown here come from a woman between 50 and 59 years old with Graves' ophthalmopathy.

For this clonotype: Since a much larger clone is just one base distant, this may be a read error. The V and J genes are TRBV20-1 and TRBJ1-1, with D perhaps TRBD1 (6 bases). The V and J ends lost 6 bases and 3 bases respectively, with 11 bases between them. The CDR3 spans 12 residues. The germline gives CDR1 DFQATT, CDR2 SNEGSKA (reference sequence). CDR3 amino acids: CSAGQPDTEAFF. In nucleotides, the CDR3 is TGCAGTGCCGGACAGCCGGACACTGAAGCTTTCTTT.

This clonotype was found many times. The chain carries TRBV20-1 and TRBJ2-7, with TRBD2 matching 11 bases. Trimming took 8 bases from V and 5 from J; bases not matched to a gene: 11. The CDR3 runs 14 residues. CDR1 DFQATT and CDR2 SNEGSKA come from the germline V gene (reference sequence). DNA for the CDR3: TGCAGTATCCCCCGGGTAGCGGGAGGGGACGAGCAGTACTTC. Translated: CSIPRVAGGDEQYF.

This clonotype was picked up many times. V and J are TRBV28 and TRBJ1-4; TRBD1 matches at 8 bases. The CDR3 contains 18 residues. Germline V gives CDR1 MDHEN, CDR2 SYDVKM. The V gene end was trimmed by 5 bases and the J gene end by 3 bases; junction bases not matched to a gene: 14. As DNA, the CDR3 is TGTGCCAGCAGTCCCCAGTTGCTAGGACAGGGCTCTAATGAAAAACTGTTTTTT. Its translation: CASSPQLLGQGSNEKLFF.

The chain employs TRBV20-1 and TRBJ1-1; 12 positions match TRBD1. Germline V gives CDR1 DFQATT, CDR2 SNEGSKA (reference sequence). The CDR3 contains 17 residues. V trimming: 4 bases; J trimming: 5 bases; junction bases outside the gene matches: 14. CDR3 DNA sequence: TGCAGTGCTACCGGGACAGGGGGCGCGGGTCTGCGGACTGAAGCTTTCTTT. It yields the protein CSATGTGGAGLRTEAFF.

This clonotype was observed a few times. The chain combines TRBV28 with TRBJ2-6; 7 nucleotides line up with TRBD1. Trimming at V came to 2 bases and at J to 0 bases, leaving 4 bases not matched to a gene. Germline V lookup: CDR1 MDHEN, CDR2 SYDVKM. The CDR3 has 17 amino acids. DNA of the CDR3: TGTGCCAGCAGTTTAAGGGGGCGCTTCTCTGGGGCCAACGTCCTGACTTTC. Translating it yields CASSLRGRFSGANVLTF.

In this sample, this clonotype turned up many times. Here the CDR3 reads CASSVVVASSTDTQYF. The CDR3 nucleotides read TGTGCCAGCAGCGTAGTCGTAGCCAGCAGCACAGATACGCAGTATTTT. This chain links TRBV9 with TRBJ2-3; no clear D. Trimming took 0 bases from V and 0 from J, leaving 11 bases between them. This CDR3 contains 16 residues. Germline CDR1 and CDR2: SGDLS and YYNGEE.

The chain is built from TRBV29-1 and TRBJ2-7; tentatively, D is TRBD2 (7 bases). The V end was cut by 4 bases, the J end by 5 bases, with 18 bases between. The CDR3 runs to 14 residues. In germline, CDR1 is SQVTM, CDR2 ANQGSEA. The CDR3 coding sequence is TGCAGCGTTGCACTGGGGGGGGGCGCGGACGAGCAGTACTTC. This translates into CSVALGGGADEQYF.

This clonotype was detected ten times or more. The CDR3 loop is CSAGTRTGETQYF. CDR3 coding DNA: TGCAGTGCCGGGACTAGAACGGGGGAGACCCAGTACTTC. J is TRBJ2-5 and V is TRBV20-1; 8 bases fit TRBD2. CDR1 and CDR2 from the germline V gene are DFQATT and SNEGSKA (reference sequence). The length of the CDR3 is 13 residues. Trimming at V came to 6 bases and at J to 5 bases, leaving 8 bases not matched to a gene.

This clonotype was counted between two and nine times. The chain recombines TRBV3-1 with TRBJ2-1, with 7 positions matching TRBD1. CDR3 length equals 16 residues. V lost 1 base to trimming and J lost 5 bases; unmatched junction nucleotides: 8. Germline values: CDR1 LGHDT, CDR2 YNNKEL (reference sequence). The CDR3 sequence: CASSQAGGFPHNEQFF. CDR3 DNA: TGTGCCAGCAGCCAAGCAGGGGGATTCCCCCACAATGAGCAGTTCTTC.

This chain uses TRBV2 with TRBJ2-2; TRBD1 aligns across 9 bases. The CDR3 consists of 16 residues. Trimming took 0 bases from V and 4 from J; bases not matched to a gene: 3. CDR1 SNHLY and CDR2 FYNNEI come from the germline V gene. The CDR3 DNA reads as TGTGCCAGCAGTGAAGCTCGACAGGGGGTCACCGGGGAGCTGTTTTTT. This sequence encodes CASSEARQGVTGELFF.

This clonotype was picked up a small number of times. This chain connects TRBV9 to TRBJ2-6; D is undetermined. CDR1 is SGDLS, CDR2 YYNGEE, per germline. The CDR3 length is 16 residues. V was clipped by 0 bases and J by 2 bases, with 9 bases between them. CDR3 sequence reads: CASSVVGSAGANVLTF. CDR3 DNA: TGTGCCAGCAGCGTAGTAGGGTCTGCTGGGGCCAACGTCCTGACTTTC. The variable domain in full, completed from reference TRBV9 and TRBJ2-6, reads DSGVTQTPKHLITATGQRVTLRCSPRSGDLSVYWYQQSLDQGLQFLIQYYNGEERAKGNILERFSAQQFPDLHSELNLSSLELGDSALYFCASSVVGSAGANVLTFGAGSRLTVL.

At least ten counts were recorded for this clonotype. V gene TRBV20-1 combines with J gene TRBJ2-7; maybe TRBD1 (8 bases). Germline values: CDR1 DFQATT, CDR2 SNEGSKA (reference sequence). With 4 bases removed from V and 2 bases from J, the gap between germline ends came to 18 bases. This CDR3 comprises 15 residues. In nucleotides, the CDR3 is TGCAGTGCTACCCGGACAGGGAGGGTCACCTACGAGCAGTACTTC. It translates to CSATRTGRVTYEQYF.

This clonotype turned up a few times. The chain couples TRBV6-2 or TRBV6-3 to TRBJ2-2, with D hard to call. From germline, CDR1 is MNHEY and CDR2 SVGEGT. V was cut by 4 bases and J by 6 bases, with 12 bases left in between. The CDR3 runs 14 residues. The CDR3 sequence: CASSFLWMAGELFF. CDR3 sequence (DNA): TGTGCCAGCAGTTTTCTATGGATGGCCGGGGAGCTGTTTTTT.